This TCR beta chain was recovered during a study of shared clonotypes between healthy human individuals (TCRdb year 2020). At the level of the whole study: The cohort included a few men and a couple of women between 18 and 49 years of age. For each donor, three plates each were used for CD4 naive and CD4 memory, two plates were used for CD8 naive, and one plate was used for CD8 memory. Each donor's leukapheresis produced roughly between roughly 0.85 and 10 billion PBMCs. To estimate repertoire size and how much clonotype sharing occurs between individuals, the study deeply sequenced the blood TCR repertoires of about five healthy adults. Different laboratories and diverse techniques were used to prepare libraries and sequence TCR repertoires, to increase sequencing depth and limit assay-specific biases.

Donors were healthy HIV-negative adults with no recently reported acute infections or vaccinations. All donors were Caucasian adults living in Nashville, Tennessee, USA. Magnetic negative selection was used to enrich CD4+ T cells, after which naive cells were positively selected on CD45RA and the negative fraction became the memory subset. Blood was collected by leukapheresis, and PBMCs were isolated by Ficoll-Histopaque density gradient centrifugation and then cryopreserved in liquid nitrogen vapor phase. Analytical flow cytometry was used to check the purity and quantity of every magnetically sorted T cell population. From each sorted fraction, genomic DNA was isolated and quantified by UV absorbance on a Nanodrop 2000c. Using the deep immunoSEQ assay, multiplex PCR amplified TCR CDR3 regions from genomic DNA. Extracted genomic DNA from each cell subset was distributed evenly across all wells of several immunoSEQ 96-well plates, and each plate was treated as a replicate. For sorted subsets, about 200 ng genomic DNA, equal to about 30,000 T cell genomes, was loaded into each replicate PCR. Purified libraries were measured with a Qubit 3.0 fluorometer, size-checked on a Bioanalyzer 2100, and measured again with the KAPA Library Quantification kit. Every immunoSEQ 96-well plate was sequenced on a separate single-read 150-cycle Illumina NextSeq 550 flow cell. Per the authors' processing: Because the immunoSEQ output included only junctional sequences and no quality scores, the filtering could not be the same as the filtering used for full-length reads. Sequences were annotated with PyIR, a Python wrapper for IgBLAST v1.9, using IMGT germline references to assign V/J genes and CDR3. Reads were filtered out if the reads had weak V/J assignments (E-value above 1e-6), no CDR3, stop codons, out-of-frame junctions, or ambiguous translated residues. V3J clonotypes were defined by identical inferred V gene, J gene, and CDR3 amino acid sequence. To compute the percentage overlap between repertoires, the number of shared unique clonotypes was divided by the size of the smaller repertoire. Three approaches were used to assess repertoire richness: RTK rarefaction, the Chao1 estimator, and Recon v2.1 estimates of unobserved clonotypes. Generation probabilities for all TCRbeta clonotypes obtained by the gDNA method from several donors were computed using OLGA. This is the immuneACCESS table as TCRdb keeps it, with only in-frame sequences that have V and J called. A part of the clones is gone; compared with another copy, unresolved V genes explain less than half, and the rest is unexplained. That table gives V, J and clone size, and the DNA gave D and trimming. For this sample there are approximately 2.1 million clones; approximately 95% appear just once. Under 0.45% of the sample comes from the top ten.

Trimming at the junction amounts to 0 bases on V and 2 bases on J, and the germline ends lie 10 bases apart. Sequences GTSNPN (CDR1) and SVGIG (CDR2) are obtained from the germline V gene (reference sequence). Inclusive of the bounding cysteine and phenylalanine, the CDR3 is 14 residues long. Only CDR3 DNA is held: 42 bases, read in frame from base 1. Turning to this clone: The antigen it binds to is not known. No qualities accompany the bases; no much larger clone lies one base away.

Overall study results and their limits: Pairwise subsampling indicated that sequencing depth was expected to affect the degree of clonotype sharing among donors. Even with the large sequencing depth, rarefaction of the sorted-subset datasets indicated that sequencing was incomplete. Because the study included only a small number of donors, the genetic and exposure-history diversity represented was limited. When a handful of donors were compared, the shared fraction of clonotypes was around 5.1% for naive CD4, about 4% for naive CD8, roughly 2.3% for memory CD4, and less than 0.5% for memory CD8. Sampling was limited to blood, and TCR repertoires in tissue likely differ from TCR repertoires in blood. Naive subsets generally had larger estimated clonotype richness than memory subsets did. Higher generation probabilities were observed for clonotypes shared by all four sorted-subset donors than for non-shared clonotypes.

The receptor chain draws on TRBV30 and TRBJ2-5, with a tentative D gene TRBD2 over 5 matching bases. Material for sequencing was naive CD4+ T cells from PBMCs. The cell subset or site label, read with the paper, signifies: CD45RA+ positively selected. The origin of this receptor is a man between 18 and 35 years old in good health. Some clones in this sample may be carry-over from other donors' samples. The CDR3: CAWSVLRDQETQYF. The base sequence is TGTGCCTGGAGTGTACTTCGGGATCAAGAGACCCAGTACTTC.